The 20 T cell receptor beta chains below were found in one sample sequenced in a study of memory B cells and T cells in multiple sclerosis. Separate sequencing covered autoproliferating (CFSE-dim) and non-proliferating (CFSE-high) T cells from stimulus-free culture. Cultures began with roughly 5x10^7 CFSE-labeled PBMCs, unstimulated for more than 6 days, with replicate wells pooled. Sequenced by immunoSEQ multiplex PCR; TCRdb stores in-frame clones only, minus some. The table shows about 32,000 clones, with about 82% occurring only once. No antigen is known for these receptors. The sample was PBMCs from blood kept in culture. These receptor sequences come from a human donor with multiple sclerosis.

The J gene is TRBJ2-1, the V gene TRBV27; 7 nucleotides agree with TRBD1. The germline CDR1 and CDR2 sequences are MNHEY and SMNVEV (reference sequence). This CDR3 has 17 residues. V gave up 2 bases and J gave up 0 bases; unmatched junction bases: 7. The CDR3 loop reads CASSLRGTVLSYNEQFF. The CDR3 region has the DNA TGTGCCAGCAGTTTAAGAGGGACAGTTCTCTCCTACAATGAGCAGTTCTTC.

The chain combines TRBV29-1 with TRBJ1-3; D remains unclear. The V and J ends lost 2 bases and 4 bases respectively, with 9 bases between them. The CDR3 is made up of 13 amino acids. Looked up from germline, CDR1 is SQVTM and CDR2 is ANQGSEA. In DNA form, the CDR3 reads TGCAGCGTTGAATCGGGGAGCGGAAACACCATATATTTT. Its translation is CSVESGSGNTIYF.

This clone was counted only a few times. V gene TRBV7-9 combines with J gene TRBJ2-7; TRBD1 aligns across 9 bases. Losses at the gene ends were 1 base for V and 2 bases for J; bases not matched to a gene: 9. Germline CDR1 is SEHNR and CDR2 is FQNEAQ (reference sequence). This CDR3 is built from 17 residues. The CDR3 nucleotides are TGTGCCAGCAGCTTAGGGACCGGGACAGGGATGACCTACGAGCAGTACTTC. Protein product: CASSLGTGTGMTYEQYF.

V and J are TRBV6-5 and TRBJ2-7; 11 positions match TRBD1. This CDR3 region has 14 residues. Germline CDR1 MNHEY, CDR2 SVGAGI. J gave up 7 bases and V 7 bases, and 9 bases lay outside the gene matches. CDR3 sequence: CASTTGTGGSEQYF. DNA of the CDR3: TGTGCCAGCACAACCGGGACAGGGGGAAGTGAGCAGTACTTC.

This chain connects TRBV7-8 to TRBJ2-1, with 7 bases lining up with TRBD1. V gave up 5 bases and J gave up 5 bases; unmatched junction bases: 9. Germline lookup yields CDR1 SGHVS and CDR2 FQNEAQ. This CDR3 contains 15 residues. The CDR3 loop is CASSPVGQPNNEQFF. DNA for the CDR3: TGTGCCAGCAGCCCAGTGGGACAGCCCAACAATGAGCAGTTCTTC.

This clone was seen more than once but under ten times. The chain links TRBV19 to TRBJ2-7, with D perhaps matching TRBD1 or TRBD2 (5 bases each). Germline V gives CDR1 LNHDA, CDR2 SQIVND (reference sequence). The ends were cut back, 1 base at V and 8 bases at J, with 15 bases in the middle. CDR3 length: 14 amino acids. CDR3 coding DNA: TGTGCCAGTAGTATAGGCAGGGACCCTACGAAGCAGTACTTC. This sequence encodes CASSIGRDPTKQYF.

The chain is built from TRBV4-1 and TRBJ2-2; no clear D. The germline CDR1 and CDR2 sequences are MGHRA and YSYEKL. This CDR3 has 13 residues. The ends were cut back, 3 bases at V and 4 bases at J, with 6 bases in the middle. The CDR3 spells CASSQGGTGELFF. The CDR3 nucleotides read TGCGCCAGCAGCCAGGGCGGCACCGGGGAGCTGTTTTTT.

The J gene is TRBJ1-1, the V gene TRBV5-1, with D perhaps TRBD1 (6 bases). The CDR3 length is 15 residues. Trimming removed 3 bases at V and 0 bases at J, with 12 bases between. CDR1 is SGHRS and CDR2 is YFSETQ in the germline V gene. As DNA, the CDR3 is TGCGCCAGCAGCTCCACACAGGGCCTGAACACTGAAGCTTTCTTT. Its translation: CASSSTQGLNTEAFF.

This chain links TRBV29-1 with TRBJ1-2; D remains ambiguous. CDR1 is SQVTM, CDR2 ANQGSEA, per germline. V was cut by 3 bases and J by 11 bases, with 7 bases left in between. The CDR3 is made up of 9 amino acids. Here the CDR3 DNA reads TGCAGCGTTGATAGTTATTACACCTTC. Residues: CSVDSYYTF.

The V call is TRBV27, the J call TRBJ2-2; D gene unclear. V lost 8 bases, J lost 5 bases, and 12 bases lay in between. The CDR3 is 13 residues long. CDR1 MNHEY and CDR2 SMNVEV come from the germline V gene (reference sequence). The CDR3 DNA sequence: TGTGCCAGCGCGTGGATCAGGACCGGGGAGCTGTTTTTT. Translated, it gives CASAWIRTGELFF.

The chain uses TRBV29-1 and TRBJ2-5, with 7 nucleotides matching TRBD2. CDR3 length equals 13 residues. CDR1 and CDR2 from the germline V gene are SQVTM and ANQGSEA. With 1 base clipped from V and 5 bases from J, the junction kept 4 bases outside the gene matches. The CDR3 region is CSVEGEGRETQYF. The CDR3 region has the DNA TGCAGCGTTGAAGGGGAGGGTCGGGAGACCCAGTACTTC.

This chain links TRBV5-4 with TRBJ2-5, with no clear D. CDR1 and CDR2 from the germline V gene are SGHNT and YYREEE (reference sequence). Trimming stripped 3 bases from V and 1 base from J, with 4 bases between. There are 12 residues in the CDR3. The CDR3 loop is CASSSSQETQYF. The CDR3 region has the DNA TGTGCCAGCAGCTCGAGCCAAGAGACCCAGTACTTC.

The chain recombines TRBV6-6 with TRBJ1-2; a possible D gene is TRBD1 (5 bases). The CDR3 is made up of 16 amino acids. V was shortened by 2 bases and J by 3 bases, with 16 bases between the two germline ends. Germline V gene lookup returns CDR1 MNHNY and CDR2 SVGAGI (reference sequence). CDR3 DNA: TGTGCCAGCAGTTACCCTCGCGGCAGGGCAGACTATGGCTACACCTTC. It yields the protein CASSYPRGRADYGYTF.

This clone was recorded a few times. J is TRBJ1-2 and V is TRBV16; no clear D. Trimming took off 5 bases at V and 2 bases at J, with 21 bases between the two ends. The CDR3 consists of 17 residues. From germline, CDR1 is KGHSY and CDR2 FQNENV. The CDR3 reads CASSTAWVVRKNYGYTF. As DNA, the CDR3 is TGTGCCAGCAGCACAGCTTGGGTCGTTAGAAAGAACTATGGCTACACCTTC. The whole variable domain, remainder taken from reference TRBV16 and TRBJ1-2, is GEEVAQTPKHLVRGEGQKAKLYCAPIKGHSYVFWYQQVLKNEFKFLISFQNENVFDETGMPKERFSAKCLPNSPCSLEIQATKLEDSAVYFCASSTAWVVRKNYGYTFGSGTRLTVV.

V gene TRBV2 combines with J gene TRBJ2-3; no firm D call. Trimming pared 4 bases from V and 0 bases from J, leaving 8 bases between. CDR1 is SNHLY, CDR2 FYNNEI, per germline. This CDR3 region has 14 residues. The CDR3 sequence is CASSGVTSTDTQYF. CDR3 sequence (DNA): TGTGCCAGCAGTGGGGTAACTAGCACAGATACGCAGTATTTT.

This clone has just one count. The chain couples TRBV5-1 to TRBJ2-4; tentative D call: TRBD1 (7 bases). The CDR3 loop spans 14 amino acids. CDR1 SGHRS and CDR2 YFSETQ come from the germline V gene. V shed 4 bases and J shed 6 bases, with 14 bases lying between them. In nucleotides, the CDR3 is TGCGCCAGCAGCGCGGGACAGAACACAAACATTCAGTACTTC. Translation gives CASSAGQNTNIQYF.

V usage is TRBV2 and J usage is TRBJ1-5; no clear D gene. This CDR3 region has 16 residues. Trimming took off 2 bases at V and 0 bases at J, with 11 bases between the two ends. Per the germline V gene, CDR1 is SNHLY and CDR2 is FYNNEI. CDR3: CASSERLYDSNQPQHF. Here the CDR3 DNA reads TGTGCCAGCAGTGAACGTTTGTACGATAGCAATCAGCCCCAGCATTTT.

The gene calls are TRBV5-1 and TRBJ2-7; 10 bases line up with TRBD2. V was clipped by 0 bases and J by 4 bases; unmatched bases: 13. The germline V gene has CDR1 SGHRS and CDR2 YFSETQ. There are 18 residues in the CDR3. Written as DNA, the CDR3 is TGCGCCAGCAGCTTGGGAACCCCAGCTCTACTAGCGGGATACGAGCAGTACTTC. It yields the protein CASSLGTPALLAGYEQYF.

This clone was detected only a few times. The genes are TRBV7-8 and TRBJ1-1; D is possibly TRBD1 (5 bases). The CDR3 runs 13 residues. The V end lost 4 bases, the J end lost 1 base, and 7 bases lay between the germline ends. Germline CDR1 SGHVS, CDR2 FQNEAQ. Written as DNA, the CDR3 is TGTGCCAGCAGCTATCAGGGGAACACTGAAGCTTTCTTT. Protein: CASSYQGNTEAFF.

The chain couples TRBV6-1 to TRBJ2-7; 8 bases fit TRBD1. The CDR3 has 12 residues. The germline V gene encodes CDR1 MNHNS and CDR2 SASEGT. With V trimmed by 10 bases and J by 4 bases, 6 bases remained unmatched. CDR3 in amino acids: CAIRTGRYEQYF. CDR3 DNA sequence: TGTGCCATCCGGACAGGGAGGTACGAGCAGTACTTC.